This is a list of T cell receptor beta chains from one sample in a study of cytomegalovirus exposure and HLA in healthy donors. Profiled with immunoSEQ multiplex PCR; TCRdb holds only in-frame clones, not every one. Among 100,000 to 150,000 clones listed, roughly 79% were seen once. The sequenced sample was PBMCs. Source of these receptors: a woman aged 45-60 years in good health and CMV-seronegative. Each CDR3 is given without its conserved first and last residue. The D gene is left open where the match is weak.

J,D,V,CDR3
TRBJ2-7,-,TRBV7-2,ASSLYGTSTYEQY
TRBJ2-7,TRBD2,TRBV29-1,SVGPPSGIGRGAYEQY
TRBJ1-1,-,TRBV7-9,ASSPHTGISEAF
TRBJ2-2,-,TRBV6-7,ASSGQYTGELF
TRBJ1-1,-,TRBV18,ASSPVTVNTEAF
TRBJ1-5,TRBD1,TRBV7-9,ASSPTGGGNQPQN
TRBJ1-1,TRBD1,TRBV15,ATRRDRGLNTEAF
-,TRBD2,TRBV30,AWSVRTGLAGGRHEQY
TRBJ1-2,TRBD1,TRBV5-6,ASSLTTQTGGYGYT
TRBJ2-7,TRBD1,TRBV28,ASSATTGRSYEQY